Below, 10 T cell receptor beta chains from the same sample are listed, as sequenced in a study of T-cell reconstitution after alpha-beta-depleted transplantation in children. A library of TCRbeta sequences, prepared with unique molecular identifiers, was generated. TCRdb used MiXCR to reprocess the PCR reads, holding one entry per CDR3 protein. The sample shows around 680,000 distinct CDR3 sequences, approximately 15% of them seen only once. This sample comprised PBMCs from the stem cell graft donor, obtained from the stem cell graft. All receptors come from a human donor who donated a stem cell graft to a child with acute myeloid leukemia.

This clonotype has at least ten counts. The chain links TRBV7-2 to TRBJ1-2; D remains unclear. V lost 1 base and J lost 1, with 10 bases in between. The CDR3 contains 15 residues. Germline V lookup: CDR1 SGHTA, CDR2 FQGNSA. As DNA, the CDR3 is TGTGCCAGCAGCTTAGAGGCGACTGTTAACTATGGCTACACCTTC. Translating it yields CASSLEATVNYGYTF.

The chain has TRBV24-1 and TRBJ2-1; no firm D call. The V gene's germline CDR1 is KGHDR and CDR2 SFDVKD. CDR3 length: 13 residues. V dropped 4 bases and J dropped 10 bases, with 13 bases sitting between them. CDR3 region: CATSDSDFREQFF. CDR3 bases: TGTGCCACCAGTGACTCCGACTTTCGGGAGCAGTTCTTC.

This clonotype occurred many times. The J gene is TRBJ1-5, the V gene TRBV7-2; TRBD1 matches 7 bases. Germline-derived CDR1 and CDR2 are SGHTA and FQGNSA. The CDR3 sequence is 15 residues long. Trimming removed 3 bases from V and 4 bases from J; junction bases left unmatched: 6. DNA for the CDR3: TGTGCCAGCAGCTTGGTCGGGACAGCTAATCAGCCCCAGCATTTT. The encoded protein is CASSLVGTANQPQHF.

This clonotype was observed many times. This sequence joins TRBV29-1 and TRBJ1-1; 7 bases map to TRBD1. The ends lost 6 bases at V and 1 base at J; junction bases unmatched: 5. Germline CDR1 SQVTM, CDR2 ANQGSEA. The CDR3 spans 13 residues. This chain's CDR3 is CSVRTGTNTEAFF. CDR3 bases: TGCAGCGTCCGGACAGGAACGAACACTGAAGCTTTCTTT.

The CDR3 sequence is CSARRWTNYGYTF. As DNA, the CDR3 is TGCAGTGCTAGGAGATGGACGAACTATGGCTACACCTTC. The chain employs TRBV20-1 and TRBJ1-2, with no clear D. The V end lost 3 bases, the J end lost 2 bases, and 10 bases lay between the germline ends. CDR3 size: 13 residues. Germline V gives CDR1 DFQATT, CDR2 SNEGSKA (reference sequence).

This clonotype has ten or more counts. The chain uses TRBV20-1 and TRBJ1-2; tentative D call: TRBD1 (6 bases). There are 15 residues in the CDR3. V was trimmed by 6 bases and J by 6 bases, leaving 23 bases between them. CDR1 is DFQATT and CDR2 is SNEGSKA in the germline V gene (reference sequence). CDR3 DNA sequence: TGCAGTGCCTTCGTGGGGGGGGCGGAGTTTAATGGCTACACCTTC. This sequence encodes CSAFVGGAEFNGYTF.

The DNA for the CDR3 is TGTGCCAGCAGCCAACCGGAGTATGGCTACACCTTC. Translating gives CASSQPEYGYTF. V and J are TRBV3-1 and TRBJ1-2; unclear D gene. The CDR3 is made up of 12 amino acids. Trimming took off 2 bases at V and 5 bases at J, with 6 bases between the two ends. Germline V lookup: CDR1 LGHDT, CDR2 YNNKEL (reference sequence).

This clonotype was counted at least ten times. The CDR3 nucleotides are TGTGCCAGCAGCGTAGATACAGGGGGGAACACTGAAGCTTTCTTT. This translates into CASSVDTGGNTEAFF. V usage is TRBV9 and J usage is TRBJ1-1, with 8 nucleotides matching TRBD1. V lost 0 bases, J lost 1 base, and 2 bases stayed unmatched. The CDR3 consists of 15 residues. Germline assignment: CDR1 SGDLS and CDR2 YYNGEE.

V gene TRBV25-1 combines with J gene TRBJ2-5; D may be TRBD2 (7 bases). Germline V gene data show CDR1 as MGHDK and CDR2 as SYGVNS. Trimming took 1 base from V and 5 from J, leaving 17 bases between them. The CDR3 covers 16 residues. The CDR3 region is CASSELGGTPTETQYF. CDR3 in DNA: TGTGCCAGCAGTGAATTGGGAGGGACACCGACGGAGACCCAGTACTTC. Supplemented by reference TRBV25-1 and TRBJ2-5, the full variable domain reads EADIYQTPRYLVIGTGKKITLECSQTMGHDKMYWYQQDPGMELHLIHYSYGVNSTEKGDLSSESTVSRIRTEHFPLTLESARPSHTSQYLCASSELGGTPTETQYFGPGTRLLVL.

Ten or more counts support this clonotype. This sequence joins TRBV24-1 and TRBJ2-7; D possibly corresponds to TRBD1 (5 bases). CDR1 is KGHDR and CDR2 is SFDVKD in the germline V gene. V was clipped by 3 bases and J by 1 base, with 15 bases between them. This CDR3 contains 16 residues. The DNA of the CDR3 is TGTGCCACCAGTGATGGTCCATCAACAGGTTCCTACGAGCAGTACTTC. Its translation: CATSDGPSTGSYEQYF.